The 16 T cell receptor beta chains below were found in one sample sequenced in a study of human T cells and chemical hapten exposure. Time point meaning: pre-sensitization, week 0. Treatment indicated: therapeutic diphenylcyclopropenone sensitization with weekly scalp DPC. Via MiXCR, TCRdb re-called the RACE reads, giving one row per CDR3 protein. The table lists some 360,000 distinct CDR3 sequences, approximately 5.1% of them singletons, with 2.5% to 3% in the top ten. Specimen: whole blood, collected in connection with sensitization to the hapten diphenylcyclopropenone (DPC). The receptors come from a woman aged 50 to 60 with alopecia areata. Some clones in this sample may be carry-over from other donors' samples.

This chain uses TRBV20-1 with TRBJ2-1; no reliable D call. Trimming took off 0 bases at V and 10 bases at J, with 13 bases between the two ends. The CDR3 runs 13 residues. Germline V gene lookup returns CDR1 DFQATT and CDR2 SNEGSKA (reference sequence). DNA of the CDR3: TGCAGTGCTAGAGAACACACTAACGCCGAGCAGTTCTTC. It translates to CSAREHTNAEQFF.

This clonotype was found many times. The CDR3 sequence: CASSPQGTVSSPLHF. The DNA for the CDR3 is TGTGCCAGCTCACCACAGGGGACTGTATCTTCACCCCTCCACTTT. V is TRBV18 and J is TRBJ1-6; weak D call: TRBD1 (5 bases). The CDR3 is made up of 15 amino acids. The ends were cut back, 1 base at V and 9 bases at J, with 13 bases in the middle. Germline-derived CDR1 and CDR2 are KGHSH and LQKENI.

CDR3 nucleotides: TGCAGTGTTTCAGGACGGGAGGAGCAGTTCTTC. Encoded protein: CSVSGREEQFF. V and J are TRBV20-1 and TRBJ2-1, with D tentatively TRBD2 (6 bases). In germline, CDR1 is DFQATT, CDR2 SNEGSKA (reference sequence). CDR3 length equals 11 residues. Trimming shortened V by 7 bases and J by 10 bases, and 14 bases separated the two germline ends.

This clonotype was picked up many times. V is TRBV29-1 and J is TRBJ2-5; 11 bases are shared with TRBD1. Germline V gene sequence: CDR1 SQVTM, CDR2 ANQGSEA. This CDR3 region has 13 residues. Trimming removed 7 bases from V and 2 bases from J; junction bases left unmatched: 3. CDR3 sequence: CSGGDRGQETQYF. Written as DNA, the CDR3 is TGCAGCGGAGGGGACAGGGGGCAAGAGACCCAGTACTTC.

There are a few counts of this clonotype. V and J are TRBV7-9 and TRBJ1-5; TRBD1 agrees at 8 bases. Trimming cost V 5 bases and J 2 bases; bases outside gene matches: 5. This CDR3 comprises 15 residues. CDR1 and CDR2 (germline): SEHNR, FQNEAQ (reference sequence). DNA of the CDR3: TGTGCCAGCAGCCGGACAGGGAAGGGCAATCAGCCCCAGCATTTT. This gives the protein CASSRTGKGNQPQHF.

This clonotype was seen many times. The gene calls are TRBV29-1 and TRBJ2-3, with D tentatively TRBD2 (6 bases). The CDR3 sequence is 14 residues long. CDR1 is SQVTM, CDR2 ANQGSEA, per germline. The V and J ends lost 6 bases and 3 bases respectively, with 16 bases between them. The CDR3 DNA sequence: TGCAGCGTGGGGCAGGCGGGGCCTACAGATACGCAGTATTTT. Its protein product is CSVGQAGPTDTQYF.

In its sample, this clonotype was seen many times. V gene TRBV28 combines with J gene TRBJ2-4; TRBD2 aligns across 9 bases. The CDR3 sequence is 19 residues long. V trimming: 2 bases; J trimming: 6 bases; junction bases outside the gene matches: 17. Germline loops: CDR1 MDHEN, CDR2 SYDVKM. In nucleotides, the CDR3 is TGTGCCAGCAGTTTACCCGGGGGTAGCGGGAGCGGTCTAGGAAACATTCAGTACTTC. Translated, it gives CASSLPGGSGSGLGNIQYF.

In its sample, this clonotype was seen many times. This chain joins TRBV9 and TRBJ2-5, with D hard to call. This CDR3 contains 18 residues. V lost 0 bases and J lost 3, with 21 bases in between. Germline V lookup: CDR1 SGDLS, CDR2 YYNGEE. DNA for the CDR3: TGTGCCAGCAGCGTAGGGTCGGGCGAGCTAATTGGTGAAGAGACCCAGTACTTC. Residues: CASSVGSGELIGEETQYF. The full variable domain, completed using reference TRBV9 and TRBJ2-5, is DSGVTQTPKHLITATGQRVTLRCSPRSGDLSVYWYQQSLDQGLQFLIQYYNGEERAKGNILERFSAQQFPDLHSELNLSSLELGDSALYFCASSVGSGELIGEETQYFGPGTRLLVL.

This clonotype was recorded many times. V is TRBV2 and J is TRBJ2-3; 9 nucleotides match TRBD2. V lost 10 bases to trimming and J lost 7 bases; unmatched junction nucleotides: 15. CDR1 and CDR2 from the germline V gene are SNHLY and FYNNEI. CDR3 length equals 15 residues. CDR3 amino acids: CAIHLAGRLMNTQYF. The CDR3 region has the DNA TGTGCCATTCACCTAGCGGGGAGACTCATGAATACGCAGTATTTT.

This clonotype has a count of ten or more. V gene TRBV20-1 combines with J gene TRBJ2-7; no clear D. Trimming pared 2 bases from V and 3 bases from J, leaving 14 bases between. This CDR3 has 14 amino acids. Germline lookup yields CDR1 DFQATT and CDR2 SNEGSKA (reference sequence). This CDR3 reads CSARKGLGSYEQYF. The CDR3 coding sequence is TGCAGTGCTAGAAAGGGTCTAGGCAGCTACGAGCAGTACTTC.

V usage is TRBV29-1 and J usage is TRBJ1-2; the match to TRBD1 covers 9 bases. CDR3 size: 15 residues. Germline V gene sequence: CDR1 SQVTM, CDR2 ANQGSEA. Trimming took 7 bases from V and 4 from J; bases not matched to a gene: 13. CDR3 amino acids: CSATPAGTGTYGYTF. The CDR3 DNA follows: TGCAGCGCTACTCCCGCCGGGACAGGGACCTATGGCTACACCTTC. Full variable domain (rest looked up from reference TRBV29-1 and TRBJ1-2): SAVISQKPSRDICQRGTSLTIQCQVDSQVTMMFWYRQQPGQSLTLIATANQGSEATYESGFVIDKFPISRPNLTFSTLTVSNMSPEDSSIYLCSATPAGTGTYGYTFGSGTRLTVV.

The rearrangement links TRBV7-9 to TRBJ2-5; possibly TRBD2 for D (6 bases). The CDR3 contains 14 residues. Germline V gives CDR1 SEHNR, CDR2 FQNEAQ (reference sequence). V shed 5 bases and J shed 2 bases, with 12 bases lying between them. CDR3 in DNA: TGTGCCAGCAGCCACCGGGACTGGCAAGAGACCCAGTACTTC. It yields the protein CASSHRDWQETQYF.

This clonotype has just a few counts. The genes are TRBV4-3 and TRBJ1-2; no clear D gene. Germline V gene data show CDR1 as LGHNA and CDR2 as YSLEER. The ends were cut back, 0 bases at V and 1 base at J, with 6 bases in the middle. The CDR3 runs 14 residues. CDR3 region: CASSQDEINYGYTF. The CDR3 DNA reads as TGCGCCAGCAGCCAAGATGAAATTAACTATGGCTACACCTTC.

This clonotype was counted at least ten times. V is TRBV29-1 and J is TRBJ1-2; 8 bases align to TRBD1. Trimming removed 7 bases from V and 3 bases from J; junction bases left unmatched: 7. The V gene's germline CDR1 is SQVTM and CDR2 ANQGSEA. This CDR3 comprises 13 residues. The CDR3 loop is CSGWTGSDYGYTF. In DNA form, the CDR3 reads TGCAGCGGTTGGACAGGGAGCGACTATGGCTACACCTTC. Variable domain in full (rest from reference TRBV29-1 and TRBJ1-2): SAVISQKPSRDICQRGTSLTIQCQVDSQVTMMFWYRQQPGQSLTLIATANQGSEATYESGFVIDKFPISRPNLTFSTLTVSNMSPEDSSIYLCSGWTGSDYGYTFGSGTRLTVV.

This clonotype showed up many times. This sequence joins TRBV11-2 and TRBJ2-7; no clear D. The V end was cut by 7 bases, the J end by 3 bases, with 16 bases between. The CDR3 has 14 amino acids. Germline V lookup: CDR1 SGHAT, CDR2 FQNNGV. The CDR3 nucleotides are TGTGCCAGCACCCCTCAGAGGACCGGCTACGAGCAGTACTTC. This sequence encodes CASTPQRTGYEQYF.

This clonotype showed up just a few times. V gene TRBV5-4 combines with J gene TRBJ1-1; D unclear. The CDR3 consists of 14 residues. Germline V gene lookup returns CDR1 SGHNT and CDR2 YYREEE (reference sequence). Trimming shortened V by 3 bases and J by 2 bases, and 11 bases separated the two germline ends. The CDR3 reads CASSWPGANTEAFF. CDR3 in DNA: TGTGCCAGCAGCTGGCCGGGTGCTAACACTGAAGCTTTCTTT. The variable domain in full, completed from reference TRBV5-4 and TRBJ1-1, reads ETGVTQSPTHLIKTRGQQVTLRCSSQSGHNTVSWYQQALGQGPQFIFQYYREEENGRGNFPPRFSGLQFPNYSSELNVNALELDDSALYLCASSWPGANTEAFFGQGTRLTVV.